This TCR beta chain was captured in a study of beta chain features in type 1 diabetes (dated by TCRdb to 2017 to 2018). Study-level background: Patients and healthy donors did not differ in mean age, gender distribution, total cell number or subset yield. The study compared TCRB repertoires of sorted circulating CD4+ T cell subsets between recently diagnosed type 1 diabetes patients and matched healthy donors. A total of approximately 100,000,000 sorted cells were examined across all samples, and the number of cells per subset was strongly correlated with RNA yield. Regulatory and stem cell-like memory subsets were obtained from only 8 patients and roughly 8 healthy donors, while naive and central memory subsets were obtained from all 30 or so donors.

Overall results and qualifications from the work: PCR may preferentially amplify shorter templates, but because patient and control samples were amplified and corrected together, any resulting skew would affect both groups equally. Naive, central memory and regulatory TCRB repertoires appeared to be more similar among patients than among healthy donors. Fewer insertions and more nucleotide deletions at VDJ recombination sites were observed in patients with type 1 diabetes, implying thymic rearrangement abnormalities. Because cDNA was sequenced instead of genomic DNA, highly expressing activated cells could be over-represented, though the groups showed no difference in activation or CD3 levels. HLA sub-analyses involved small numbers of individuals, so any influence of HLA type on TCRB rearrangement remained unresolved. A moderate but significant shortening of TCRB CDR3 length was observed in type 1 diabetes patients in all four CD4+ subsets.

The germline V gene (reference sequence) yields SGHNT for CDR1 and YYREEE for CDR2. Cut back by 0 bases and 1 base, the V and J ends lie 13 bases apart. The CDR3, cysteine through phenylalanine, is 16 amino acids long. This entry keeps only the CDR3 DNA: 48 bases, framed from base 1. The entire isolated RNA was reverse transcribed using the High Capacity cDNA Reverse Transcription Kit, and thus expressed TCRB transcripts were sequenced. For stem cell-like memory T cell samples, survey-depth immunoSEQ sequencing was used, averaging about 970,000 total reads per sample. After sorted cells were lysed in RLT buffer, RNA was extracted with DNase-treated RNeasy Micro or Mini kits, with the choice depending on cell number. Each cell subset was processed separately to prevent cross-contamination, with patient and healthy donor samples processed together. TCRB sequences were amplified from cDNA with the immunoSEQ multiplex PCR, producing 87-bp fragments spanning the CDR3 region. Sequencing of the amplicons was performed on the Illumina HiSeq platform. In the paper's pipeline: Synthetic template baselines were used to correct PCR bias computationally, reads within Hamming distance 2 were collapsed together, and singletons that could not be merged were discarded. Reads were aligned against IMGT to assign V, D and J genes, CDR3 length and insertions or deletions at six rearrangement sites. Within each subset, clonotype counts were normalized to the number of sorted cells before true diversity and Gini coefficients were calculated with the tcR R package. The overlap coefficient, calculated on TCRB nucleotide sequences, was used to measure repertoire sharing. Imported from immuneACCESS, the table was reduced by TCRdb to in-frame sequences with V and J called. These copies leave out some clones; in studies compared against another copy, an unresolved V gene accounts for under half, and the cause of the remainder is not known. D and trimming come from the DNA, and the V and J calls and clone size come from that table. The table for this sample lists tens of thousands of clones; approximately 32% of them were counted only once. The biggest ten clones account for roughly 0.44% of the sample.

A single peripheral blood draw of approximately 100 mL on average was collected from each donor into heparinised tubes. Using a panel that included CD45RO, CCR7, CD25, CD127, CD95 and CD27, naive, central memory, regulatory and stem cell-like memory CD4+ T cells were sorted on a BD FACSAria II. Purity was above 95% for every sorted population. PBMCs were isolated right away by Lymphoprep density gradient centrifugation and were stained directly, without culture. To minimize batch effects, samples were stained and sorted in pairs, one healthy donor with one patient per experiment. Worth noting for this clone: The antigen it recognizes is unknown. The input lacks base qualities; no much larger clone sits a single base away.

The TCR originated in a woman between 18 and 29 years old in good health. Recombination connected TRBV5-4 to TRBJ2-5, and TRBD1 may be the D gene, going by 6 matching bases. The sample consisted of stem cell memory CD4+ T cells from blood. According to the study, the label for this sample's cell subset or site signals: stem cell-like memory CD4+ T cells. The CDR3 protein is CASSLASGQPQETQYF. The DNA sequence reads TGTGCCAGCAGCTTGGCTTCAGGACAGCCCCAAGAGACCCAGTACTTC.